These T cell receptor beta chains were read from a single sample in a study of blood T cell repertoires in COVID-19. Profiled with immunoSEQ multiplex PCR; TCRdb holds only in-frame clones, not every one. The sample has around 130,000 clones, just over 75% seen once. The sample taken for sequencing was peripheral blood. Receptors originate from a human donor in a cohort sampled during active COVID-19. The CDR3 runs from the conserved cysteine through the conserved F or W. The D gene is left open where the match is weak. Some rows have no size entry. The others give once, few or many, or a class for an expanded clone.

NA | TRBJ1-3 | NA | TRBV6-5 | TGTGCCAGCAGTTCTGGGCCGTACGGAAACACCATATATTTT | CASSSGPYGNTIYF
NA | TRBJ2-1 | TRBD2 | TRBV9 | TGTGCCAGCAGCGTTGCCGGGACTAGCGCGTTGAATGAGCAGTTCTTC | CASSVAGTSALNEQFF
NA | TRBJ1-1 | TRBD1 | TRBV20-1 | TGCAGTGCGGACAGGGGAAATGAAGCTTTCTTT | CSADRGNEAFF
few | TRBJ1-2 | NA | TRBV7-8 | TGTGCCAGCAGCTTAACAGTCAACTATGGCTACACCTTC | CASSLTVNYGYTF
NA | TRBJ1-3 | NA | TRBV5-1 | TGCGCCAGCAGCGCGACCTGGGGAGGGGGAAACACCATATATTTT | CASSATWGGGNTIYF
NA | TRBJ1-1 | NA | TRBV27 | TGTGCCAGCAGCCTCGCGGGTAGGTACACTGAAGCTTTCTTT | CASSLAGRYTEAFF
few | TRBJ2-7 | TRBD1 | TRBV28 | TGTGCCAGCAGTTCCCTCCCGGGACAGCCTTACGAGCAGTACTTC | CASSSLPGQPYEQYF
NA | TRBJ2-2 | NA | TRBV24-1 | TGTGCCACCAGTGACCCGGTCACAGGCAACACCGGGGAGCTGTTTTTT | CATSDPVTGNTGELFF
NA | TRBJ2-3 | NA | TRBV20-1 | TGCAGTGCGTTGACTACAGATACGCAGTATTTT | CSALTTDTQYF
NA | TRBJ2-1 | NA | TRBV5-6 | TGTGCCAGCAGCCGTTGGGGACTGCTCAATGAGCAGTTCTTC | CASSRWGLLNEQFF
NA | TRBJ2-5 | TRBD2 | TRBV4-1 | TGCGCCAGCAGCCGCGGACTAGCGGGGGGAGTTCAAGAGACCCAGTACTTC | CASSRGLAGGVQETQYF
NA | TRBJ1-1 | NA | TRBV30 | TGTGCCTGGGTGGCCCAAACAGGGTCCACTGAAGCTTTCTTT | CAWVAQTGSTEAFF
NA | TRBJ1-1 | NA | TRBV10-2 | TGCGCCACCCGAACTTCGGGAAACACTGAAGCTTTCTTT | CATRTSGNTEAFF
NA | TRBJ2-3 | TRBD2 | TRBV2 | TGTGCCAGCAGCGGGACTAGCGGGGTCCGGGGCACAGATACGCAGTATTTT | CASSGTSGVRGTDTQYF
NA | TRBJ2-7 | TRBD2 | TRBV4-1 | TGCGCCAGCAGCCAAGGCGGGAGACCGTGGGTTTTC | CASSQGGRPWVF
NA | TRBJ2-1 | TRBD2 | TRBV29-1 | TGCAGCGCAGCTAGGGGCGGGGGCTACAATGAGCAGTTCTTC | CSAARGGGYNEQFF
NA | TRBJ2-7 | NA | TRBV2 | TGTGCCAGCAGTCCCGGACAGTTTAAGGAGTACTTC | CASSPGQFKEYF
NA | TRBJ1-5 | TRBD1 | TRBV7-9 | TGTGCCAGCAGCTTGTGGGACAGGGGAAGCGGTCAGCCCCAGCATTTT | CASSLWDRGSGQPQHF
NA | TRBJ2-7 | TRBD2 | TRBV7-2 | TGTGCCAGCAGCTTAGGCGGGGGGGCCTACGAGCAGTACTTC | CASSLGGGAYEQYF
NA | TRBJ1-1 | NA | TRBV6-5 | TGTGCCAGCAGTTATCTGGGGGCGAACCAGAACACTGAAGCTTTCTTT | CASSYLGANQNTEAFF
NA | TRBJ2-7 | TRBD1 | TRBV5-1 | TGCGCCAGCAGCTTGGAGAGGACAGGGCCCGAGCAGTACTTC | CASSLERTGPEQYF
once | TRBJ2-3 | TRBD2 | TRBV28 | TGTGCCAGCAGCCCAGGGACTAGCGGGTCGTACGGTACGCAGTATTTT | CASSPGTSGSYGTQYF
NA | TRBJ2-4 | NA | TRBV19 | TGTGCCAGTAGTTCCCCAGGGTATAGAAACATTCAGTACTTC | CASSSPGYRNIQYF
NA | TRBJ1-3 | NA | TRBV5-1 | TGCGCCAGCAGCTTGGCGGCTGGAAACACCATATATTTT | CASSLAAGNTIYF
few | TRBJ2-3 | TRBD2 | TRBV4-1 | TGCGCCAGCAGCCGGACTAGCTCTGGCACAGATACGCAGTATTTT | CASSRTSSGTDTQYF
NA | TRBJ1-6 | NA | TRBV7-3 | TGTGCCAGCAGCTTAATATCCGGGGTGAATTCACCCCTCCACTTT | CASSLISGVNSPLHF
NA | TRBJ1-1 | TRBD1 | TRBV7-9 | TGTGCCAGCAGCTCCCGAACAGGGGAGGACACTGAAGCTTTCTTT | CASSSRTGEDTEAFF
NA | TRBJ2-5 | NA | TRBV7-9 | TGTGCCAGCAGCTCCAGGGGAGCGGCGGGAGAGACCCAGTACTTC | CASSSRGAAGETQYF
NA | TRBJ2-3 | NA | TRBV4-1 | TGCGCCAGCAGCCAGGAACGGGGTTTAGATACGCAGTATTTT | CASSQERGLDTQYF
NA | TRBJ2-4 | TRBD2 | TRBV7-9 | TGTGCCAGCAGCTTAGGGACTAGCGGGGCCAAAAACATTCAGTACTTC | CASSLGTSGAKNIQYF
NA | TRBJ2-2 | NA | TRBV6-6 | TGTGCCAGCAGTTACTCCTGGGGGGAGAAAACCGGGGAGCTGTTTTTT | CASSYSWGEKTGELFF
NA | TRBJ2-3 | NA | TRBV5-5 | TGTGCCAGCAGCGACGGGGACACTATCACAGATACGCAGTATTTT | CASSDGDTITDTQYF
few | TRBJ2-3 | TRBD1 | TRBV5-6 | TGTGCCAGCAGCACCGGGACAGGGGGCGCAGATACGCAGTATTTT | CASSTGTGGADTQYF
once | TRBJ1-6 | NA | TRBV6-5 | TGTGCCGGCGCGTCGGGGGGCTCCTATAATTCACCCCTCCACTTT | CAGASGGSYNSPLHF
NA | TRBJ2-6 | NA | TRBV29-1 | TGCAGCGCCACTCTCTCTGGGGCCAACGTCCTGACTTTC | CSATLSGANVLTF
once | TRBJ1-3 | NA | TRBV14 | TGTGCCAGCAGCCAATCCCGCGGCGGAAACACCATATATTTT | CASSQSRGGNTIYF
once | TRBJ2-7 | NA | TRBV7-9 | TGTGCCAGCAGCCCGCATGCGTCCTACGAGCAGTACTTC | CASSPHASYEQYF
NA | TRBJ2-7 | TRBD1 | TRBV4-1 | TGCGCCAGCAGCCAAGCGGAGGGACAGGGGTACGAGCAGTACTTC | CASSQAEGQGYEQYF
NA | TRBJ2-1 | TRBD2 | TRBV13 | TGTGCCAGCAACTCGACTAGCGGGGGCTCCTCCTACAATGAGCAGTTCTTC | CASNSTSGGSSYNEQFF
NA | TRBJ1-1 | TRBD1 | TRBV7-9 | TGTGCCAGCAGCTCGGGACAGGGGATTACTGAAGCTTTCTTT | CASSSGQGITEAFF
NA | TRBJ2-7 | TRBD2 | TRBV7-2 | TGTGCCAGCAGCCCCTCTTCTATTGGAGCGGGGGGGCCATTTTACGAGCAGTACTTC | CASSPSSIGAGGPFYEQYF
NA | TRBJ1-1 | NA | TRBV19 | TGTGCCAGTAGTCTGGGGGGGCACACTGAAGCTTTCTTT | CASSLGGHTEAFF
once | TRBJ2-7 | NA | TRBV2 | TGTGCCAGCAAGGTAGCCCCTAACGTGTACGAGCAGTACTTC | CASKVAPNVYEQYF
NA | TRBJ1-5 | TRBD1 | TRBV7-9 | TGTGCCAGCAGCTTAGGGGACAGGGCTCAGCCCCAGCATTTT | CASSLGDRAQPQHF
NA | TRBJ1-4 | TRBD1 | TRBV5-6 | TGTGCCAGCAGCTTCTCCCCGGGACAGGGACATGAAAAACTGTTTTTT | CASSFSPGQGHEKLFF
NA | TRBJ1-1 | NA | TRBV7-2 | TGTGCCAGCAGCTTAGCGTATCGAGTCTATACCGGGTCTCTGGGTCGCAGTGAAGCTTTCTTT | CASSLAYRVYTGSLGRSEAFF
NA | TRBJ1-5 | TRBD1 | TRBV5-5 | TGTGCCAGCAGCTTGGGTCGGACAGGGAATCAGCCCCAGCATTTT | CASSLGRTGNQPQHF
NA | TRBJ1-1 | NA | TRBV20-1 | TGCAGTGCTAGTGCAGGGGACGTCGGATCGCTTCGGTTAGCTTTCTTT | CSASAGDVGSLRLAFF
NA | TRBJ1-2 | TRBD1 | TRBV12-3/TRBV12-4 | TGTGCCAGCAGGGGGGACAGGGGGCTTGGCTACACCTTC | CASRGDRGLGYTF
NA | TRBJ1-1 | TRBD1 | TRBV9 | TGTGCCAGCAGCGTAGCTGGGGCAGGGGGATCGGTGACTGAAGCTTTCTTT | CASSVAGAGGSVTEAFF
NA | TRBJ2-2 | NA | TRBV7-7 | TGTGCCAGCAGCTTTGGACAGAACACCGGGGAGCTGTTTTTT | CASSFGQNTGELFF
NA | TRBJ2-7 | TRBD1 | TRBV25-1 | TGTGCCAGCAAATGGACAGGGGGGGGCGAGCAGTACTTC | CASKWTGGGEQYF
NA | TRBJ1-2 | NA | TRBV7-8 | TGTGCCAGCAGCTTTGACAGATATGGCTACACCTTC | CASSFDRYGYTF
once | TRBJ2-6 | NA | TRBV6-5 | TGTGCCAGCAGAACAGGAAGCTCTGGGGCCAACGTCCTGACTTTC | CASRTGSSGANVLTF
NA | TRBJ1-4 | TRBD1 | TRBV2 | TGTGCCAGCAGACCCAAGGGGGCCGGTGAAAAACTGTTTTTT | CASRPKGAGEKLFF
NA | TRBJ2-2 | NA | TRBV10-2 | TGCGCCAGCAGTGATTATGGCGGGTTGAACACCGGGGAGCTGTTTTTT | CASSDYGGLNTGELFF